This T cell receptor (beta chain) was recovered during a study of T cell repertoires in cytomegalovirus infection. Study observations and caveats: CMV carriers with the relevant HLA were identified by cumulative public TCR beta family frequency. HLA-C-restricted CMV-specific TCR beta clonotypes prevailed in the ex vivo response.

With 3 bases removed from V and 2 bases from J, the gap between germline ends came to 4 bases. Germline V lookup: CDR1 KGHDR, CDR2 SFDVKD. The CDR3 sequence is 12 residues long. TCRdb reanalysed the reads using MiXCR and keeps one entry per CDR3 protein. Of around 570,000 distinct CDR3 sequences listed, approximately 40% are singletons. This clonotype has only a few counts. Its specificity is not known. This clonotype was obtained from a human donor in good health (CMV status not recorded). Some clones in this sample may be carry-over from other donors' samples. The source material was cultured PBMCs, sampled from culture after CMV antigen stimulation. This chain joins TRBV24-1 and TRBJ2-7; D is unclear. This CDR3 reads CATSDGPYEQYF. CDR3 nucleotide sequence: TGTGCCACCAGTGATGGTCCCTACGAGCAGTACTTC.